These 3 T cell receptor beta chains share one sample of origin, sequenced in a study of T cells in narcolepsy. TCRdb's copy holds only in-frame clones and misses some; the assay was immunoSEQ multiplex PCR. The sample shows about 17,000 clones, approximately 77% of them seen only once. Sample: CD45RA- memory CD8+ T cells from PBMCs. Receptors were obtained from a human donor with narcolepsy.

V gene TRBV6-5 combines with J gene TRBJ2-2; D is unclear. The germline gives CDR1 MNHEY, CDR2 SVGAGI. The CDR3 runs 14 residues. Trimming left V 10 bases short and J 4 bases short, with 16 bases between. The CDR3 sequence is CATNPQASTGELFF. The DNA for the CDR3 is TGTGCCACCAACCCCCAGGCATCCACCGGGGAGCTGTTTTTT.

The CDR3 here is CSVEDNGHQGDTQYF. The CDR3 DNA reads TGCAGCGTTGAAGATAACGGTCATCAGGGAGATACGCAGTATTTT. The rearrangement links TRBV29-1 to TRBJ2-3, with D perhaps matching TRBD1 (5 bases). The CDR3 consists of 15 residues. V was shortened by 0 bases and J by 5 bases, with 15 bases between the two germline ends. The germline V gene has CDR1 SQVTM and CDR2 ANQGSEA.

The chain joins TRBV10-3 to TRBJ1-6, with no clear D. The CDR3 runs to 16 residues. The V end was cut by 3 bases, the J end by 0 bases, with 9 bases between. CDR1 and CDR2 (germline): ENHRY, SYGVKD. The CDR3 protein is CAISDGESSYNSPLHF. CDR3 bases: TGTGCCATCAGTGACGGGGAGAGCTCCTATAATTCACCCCTCCACTTT.